Listed here are 2 T cell receptor beta chains from one sample, sequenced in a study of blood T cell repertoires in COVID-19. Method: immunoSEQ multiplex PCR; TCRdb's copy keeps in-frame clones and lacks some. The data contain hundreds of thousands of clones, around 85% of them singletons. Sample: PBMCs or T cells enriched from blood (not recorded which). These receptors all stem from a woman in her sixties or seventies who had recovered from COVID-19.

With respect to this clone: The sample has other DNA sequences that encode this CDR3 too. CDR3 loop: CASSLAGSGANVLTF. The CDR3 bases are TGCGCCAGCAGCTTGGCCGGCTCTGGGGCCAACGTCCTGACTTTC. The rearrangement uses TRBV5-1 and TRBJ2-6, with D hard to call. V was cut by 0 bases and J by 0 bases, with 4 bases left in between. The CDR3 loop spans 15 amino acids. The germline CDR1 and CDR2 sequences are SGHRS and YFSETQ.

This chain uses TRBV5-1 with TRBJ2-1; 12 bases match TRBD1. CDR1 is SGHRS, CDR2 YFSETQ, per germline. The V gene end was trimmed by 3 bases and the J gene end by 10 bases; junction bases not matched to a gene: 5. This CDR3 region has 14 residues. The CDR3 here is CASSSGQGAREQFF. The CDR3 region has the DNA TGCGCCAGCAGCTCGGGACAGGGGGCGCGGGAGCAGTTCTTC.